A selection of T cell receptor beta chains follows, all from one sample in a study of cytomegalovirus exposure and HLA in healthy donors. The method was immunoSEQ multiplex PCR; TCRdb's version includes in-frame clones alone and lacks a portion of them. There are fewer than 200,000 clones in the sample; roughly 85% occur only once, and roughly 1.5% lies in the top ten. Sequenced material: PBMCs. The receptors shown here come from a male donor in good health and CMV-seronegative. Each CDR3 is given with its conserved first and last residue. A D gene is named only where the DNA matches it firmly. Not every row has a clone size; where given, it reads once, few, many or a size class.

d_gene	abundance	v_gene	j_gene	CDR3nt	CDR3aa
.	.	TRBV9	TRBJ1-1	TGTGCCAGCAGCTCTCGCGGTGACACTGAAGCTTTCTTT	CASSSRGDTEAFF
TRBD1	.	TRBV28	TRBJ1-5	TGTGCCAGCAGACCGACAGGGGGCTTGGGTCAGCCCCAGCATTTT	CASRPTGGLGQPQHF
.	few	TRBV12-5	TRBJ2-1	TGTGCTAGTGGTCACAATACGGGCAATGAGCAGTTCTTC	CASGHNTGNEQFF
TRBD1	.	TRBV9	TRBJ2-5	TGTGCCAGCAGCGGTCTCAGGGGGCTGGAGACCCAGTACTTC	CASSGLRGLETQYF
.	once	TRBV27	TRBJ2-7	TGTGCCAGCAGCTACTCAGGGTCCTACGAGCAGTACTTC	CASSYSGSYEQYF
.	.	TRBV6-6	TRBJ1-3	TGTGCCAGCAGTTACCGGGGCTCTGGAAACACCATATATTTT	CASSYRGSGNTIYF
.	few	TRBV7-8	TRBJ1-2	TGTGCCAGCAGCTTACGGCAGGACTATGGCTACACCTTC	CASSLRQDYGYTF
.	.	TRBV23-1	TRBJ1-2	TGCGCCAGCAGTCAATCGTCAGGAACTCTCTACACCTTC	CASSQSSGTLYTF
.	.	TRBV7-6	TRBJ2-4	TGTGCCAGCAGCTTAGGGGCTCCGCTAGCCAAAAACATTCAGTACTTC	CASSLGAPLAKNIQYF
.	.	TRBV18	TRBJ2-7	TGTGCCAGCTCACGGACAGCGCGTCTCTACGAGCAGTACTTC	CASSRTARLYEQYF
TRBD2	.	TRBV5-1	TRBJ2-2	TGCGCCAGCAGCTTGGAACTAGCGGGGGCCGGGGAGCTGTTTTTT	CASSLELAGAGELFF
TRBD1	.	TRBV6-5	TRBJ1-5	TGTGCCAGCAGTATTAACAGGGGAGGACAGCCCCAGCATTTT	CASSINRGGQPQHF
TRBD1	few	TRBV6-6	TRBJ1-3	TGTGCCAGCAGTTACCCGACAGGGGTAAAAGGAAACACCATATATTTT	CASSYPTGVKGNTIYF
.	once	TRBV4-2	TRBJ1-2	TGTGCCAGCAGCCAAGAATCCGGGTTTGGCTACACCTTC	CASSQESGFGYTF
TRBD2	.	TRBV4-2	TRBJ2-1	TGTGCCAGCAGCCAAGAATTTCGGAGCGGGAGTGCGCCCGCACCCCAGTTCTTC	CASSQEFRSGSAPAPQFF
.	.	TRBV5-1	TRBJ2-3	TGCGCCAGCAGCTTGGGTGGCAGGGAATCGGATACGCAGTATTTT	CASSLGGRESDTQYF
.	few	TRBV6-6	TRBJ2-5	TGTGCCAGCGTAACACGGGGTGGGGAGACCCAGTACTTC	CASVTRGGETQYF
.	.	TRBV10-3	TRBJ1-5	TGTGCCATCAGCCTGACAGTAAATCAGCCCCAGCATTTT	CAISLTVNQPQHF
.	.	TRBV18	TRBJ2-6	TGTGCCAGCTCACCACCGAACAGGGCCCTCTCTGGGGCCAACGTCCTGACTTTC	CASSPPNRALSGANVLTF
.	.	TRBV7-6	TRBJ2-5	TGTGCCAGCAGCTCTCCCGGAGTTGGGGAGACCCAGTACTTC	CASSSPGVGETQYF
TRBD2	.	TRBV10-3	TRBJ2-2	TGTGCCATCACCGGGACTAGCTTAACCGGGGAGCTGTTTTTT	CAITGTSLTGELFF
.	.	TRBV15	TRBJ1-1	TGTGCCACCAGCAGTAGACAGGTCACTGAAGCTTTCTTT	CATSSRQVTEAFF
TRBD2	.	TRBV5-1	TRBJ2-3	TGCGCCACCTCCAAGGCGGGAGAGCCAGATACGCAGTATTTT	CATSKAGEPDTQYF
TRBD1	.	TRBV7-8	TRBJ1-3	TGTGCCAGCAGCTTAGGTGGACAGGGGGTGGAGGGCACCATATATTTT	CASSLGGQGVEGTIYF
TRBD1	.	TRBV7-7	TRBJ1-5	TGTGCCAGCAGCCGGACAGGGAACAATCAGCCCCAGCATTTT	CASSRTGNNQPQHF
.	.	TRBV5-4	TRBJ2-3	TGTGCCAGCAGCTTGGCCGCGCGTTTGGATACGCAGTATTTT	CASSLAARLDTQYF
.	.	TRBV7-9	TRBJ2-1	TGTTCCAGCAGCCCCGTAGTCAATGAGCAGTTCTTC	CSSSPVVNEQFF
.	.	TRBV18	TRBJ2-6	TGTGCCAGCTCACCACGGCCGGGAGCGAGCTCTGGGGCCAACGTCCTGACTTTC	CASSPRPGASSGANVLTF
TRBD1	.	TRBV29-1	TRBJ2-7	TGCAGCGCCTATAGACAGGGAACGTACGAGCAGTACTTC	CSAYRQGTYEQYF
.	once	TRBV28	TRBJ2-1	TGTGCCAGCAGTTTGGCCGCACGGGGAGATGAGCAGTTCTTC	CASSLAARGDEQFF
.	.	TRBV7-9	TRBJ2-7	TGTGCCAGCAGCCTTACAGGGACCCCCCTCGAGCAGTACTTC	CASSLTGTPLEQYF
TRBD1	.	TRBV15	TRBJ1-2	TGTGCCACCATCCACAATCCGACAGGGGTGGGTTACTATGGCTACACCTTC	CATIHNPTGVGYYGYTF
TRBD2	once	TRBV9	TRBJ2-5	TGTGCCAGCAGCGTAGGTGGGCGGGAGGGGGAGACCCAGTACTTC	CASSVGGREGETQYF
TRBD2	few	TRBV19	TRBJ2-2	TGTGCCAGTAGTATGGGAGGGGAAGTTCTGTTTTTT	CASSMGGEVLFF
TRBD1	.	TRBV5-1	TRBJ2-2	TGCGCCAGCAGCCCACAGGGGCTGAACACCGGGGAGCTGTTTTTT	CASSPQGLNTGELFF
.	once	TRBV6-5	TRBJ1-1	TGTGCCAGCAGTGAAACGGGGGGGTACACTGAAGCTTTCTTT	CASSETGGYTEAFF
.	.	TRBV25-1	TRBJ1-1	TGTGCCAGCGCGTCCTTCGGGGTGAACACTGAAGCTTTCTTT	CASASFGVNTEAFF
TRBD1	.	TRBV29-1	TRBJ2-1	TGCAGCGCTAGCACCGGGACAGGAATGCTCAATGAGCAGTTCTTC	CSASTGTGMLNEQFF
TRBD1	.	TRBV19	TRBJ2-2	TGTGCCAGTACCTTACGGACAGGGACCACCGGGGAGCTGTTTTTT	CASTLRTGTTGELFF
.	.	TRBV11-2	TRBJ2-7	TGTGCCAGCAGCCTGACAGACAGGTCCTACGAGCAGTACTTC	CASSLTDRSYEQYF
.	few	TRBV4-1	TRBJ1-2	TGCGCCAGCAGCCATGGAGGGCCAGGGAATTTCGTTGGGTATGGCTACACCTTC	CASSHGGPGNFVGYGYTF
.	.	TRBV7-9	TRBJ1-2	TGTGCCAGCAGCTTGGGGTCGGGCGGGGGCTATGGCTACACCTTC	CASSLGSGGGYGYTF
TRBD2	.	TRBV9	TRBJ2-5	TGTGCCAGCAGCGTAGAAGCGGGAGGGGGAGGGACCCAGTACTTC	CASSVEAGGGGTQYF
.	.	TRBV11-3	TRBJ2-5	TGTGCCAGCAGTTACTCAGGGGATAGGTTGGAGACCCAGTACTTC	CASSYSGDRLETQYF